These 27 T cell receptor beta chains were all obtained from the same sample, sequenced in a study of shared T cell receptors in the human thymus (TCRdb year 2021). Library construction relied on the immunoSEQ multiplex PCR assay. TCRdb holds this immuneACCESS table with in-frame rearrangements only. Some clones are missing; in checked studies, unresolved V genes explain under half, and the rest has no known cause. The sample profile shows 450,000 to 650,000 clones; roughly 74% of them were found once. The ten largest clones take up about 0.013% of the sample. These data are also associated with another study on human thymus T cells.

The sample was thymocytes. The receptors derive from a boy less than two years old with a congenital heart defect. Donor details come from another sample of the same person, matched by shared clones.

The chain recombines TRBV5-4 with TRBJ2-7; 7 bases line up with TRBD2. J lost 7 bases, V lost 3 bases, and 10 bases had no gene match. Germline CDR1 SGHNT, CDR2 YYREEE (reference sequence). The length of the CDR3 is 14 residues. The CDR3 sequence: CASSSLAGVEEQYF. CDR3 sequence (DNA): TGTGCCAGCAGCTCGCTGGCGGGAGTTGAGGAGCAGTACTTC.

The chain links TRBV30 to TRBJ1-5; 7 nucleotides match TRBD1. The germline gives CDR1 GTSNPN, CDR2 SVGIG (reference sequence). The CDR3 sequence is 15 residues long. Losses at the gene ends were 4 bases for V and 4 bases for J; bases not matched to a gene: 10. The CDR3 bases are TGTGCCTGGAATGTTATGGGCAGGGGGAATCAGCCCCAGCATTTT. It yields the protein CAWNVMGRGNQPQHF.

This chain links TRBV29-1 with TRBJ1-1; perhaps TRBD1 as D (5 bases). V was cut by 8 bases and J by 4 bases, with 26 bases left in between. CDR3 size: 16 residues. Germline V gives CDR1 SQVTM, CDR2 ANQGSEA. The CDR3 loop is CSPNRLIPMGGTEAFF. CDR3 in DNA: TGCAGCCCTAACCGTTTGATTCCCATGGGGGGCACTGAAGCTTTCTTT.

The chain has TRBV19 and TRBJ1-2; D may be TRBD1 (6 bases). The CDR3 is made up of 14 amino acids. Germline V gives CDR1 LNHDA, CDR2 SQIVND (reference sequence). The germline V and J ends were trimmed by 4 bases and 7 bases, with 16 bases remaining between them. The CDR3 region is CASSRQGLVSGYTF. CDR3 coding DNA: TGTGCCAGTAGTAGGCAGGGGTTAGTCAGTGGCTACACCTTC.

The gene calls are TRBV6-5 and TRBJ2-5, with 8 positions matching TRBD1. The germline CDR1 and CDR2 sequences are MNHEY and SVGAGI. The CDR3 totals 16 residues. Losses at the gene ends were 2 bases for V and 4 bases for J; bases not matched to a gene: 9. CDR3 sequence (DNA): TGTGCCAGCAGTTACGCCAGGACAGGGCGTGTAGAGACCCAGTACTTC. Its protein is CASSYARTGRVETQYF.

The chain has TRBV28 and TRBJ2-7, with D possibly TRBD1 on 6 matching bases. This CDR3 spans 18 amino acids. V lost 6 bases and J lost 6, with 30 bases in between. The germline V gene has CDR1 MDHEN and CDR2 SYDVKM. CDR3 region: CASRSQFPKQNRVPEQYF. CDR3 nucleotide sequence: TGTGCCAGCAGATCCCAATTCCCAAAACAGAACAGGGTCCCCGAGCAGTACTTC.

CDR3 nucleotide sequence: TGCGCCAGCAGCTTGAAAGGGGGAGGCAATCAGCCCCAGCATTTT. This encodes CASSLKGGGNQPQHF. The chain uses TRBV5-1 and TRBJ1-5; D may be TRBD1 (6 bases). Germline values: CDR1 SGHRS, CDR2 YFSETQ. Trimming took 1 base from V and 2 from J, leaving 10 bases between them. This CDR3 is 15 amino acids long.

A single count supports this clone. This chain uses TRBV6-1 with TRBJ1-3, with a possible D match to TRBD1 (5 bases). Trimming removed 9 bases from V and 0 bases from J, with 12 bases in between. CDR3 length equals 14 residues. CDR1 and CDR2 from the germline V gene are MNHNS and SASEGT. The CDR3, as DNA: TGTGCCAGTTACGCGGGACCCTCTGGAAACACCATATATTTT. Amino acid sequence: CASYAGPSGNTIYF.

The chain employs TRBV14 and TRBJ2-1; D call uncertain. V was pared by 1 base and J by 7 bases, with 20 bases between. This CDR3 has 17 residues. CDR1 and CDR2 from the germline V gene are SGHDN and FVKESK. This CDR3 is CASSQARRPVIRNEQFF. For the CDR3, the DNA is TGTGCCAGCAGCCAAGCCCGGCGGCCAGTTATTAGGAATGAGCAGTTCTTC.

V is TRBV27 and J is TRBJ2-1; 14 bases agree with TRBD2. With V trimmed by 6 bases and J by 4 bases, 8 bases remained unmatched. Looked up from germline, CDR1 is MNHEY and CDR2 is SMNVEV (reference sequence). The CDR3 is 17 amino acids. The CDR3 here is CASRAGTSGSRYNEQFF. For the CDR3, the DNA is TGTGCCAGCAGGGCCGGGACTAGCGGGAGTAGGTACAATGAGCAGTTCTTC.

The gene calls are TRBV25-1 and TRBJ1-1, with no clear D. CDR3 length equals 12 residues. Trimming removed 8 bases at V and 6 bases at J, with 13 bases between. From germline, CDR1 is MGHDK and CDR2 SYGVNS. The CDR3 sequence is CASGVGTPEAFF. CDR3 nucleotide sequence: TGTGCCAGCGGTGTGGGCACGCCTGAAGCTTTCTTT.

The chain employs TRBV5-4 and TRBJ2-5; 14 bases agree with TRBD2. With 1 base clipped from V and 5 bases from J, the junction kept 10 bases outside the gene matches. The germline gives CDR1 SGHNT, CDR2 YYREEE (reference sequence). The CDR3 is made up of 18 amino acids. The CDR3 nucleotides are TGTGCCAGCAGCTTGAGGACTAGCGGGAGGCCCGAGGGGGAGACCCAGTACTTC. This sequence encodes CASSLRTSGRPEGETQYF.

The chain links TRBV6-5 to TRBJ1-1; 8 nucleotides line up with TRBD1. CDR3 length: 15 amino acids. Germline V gene data show CDR1 as MNHEY and CDR2 as SVGAGI. V lost 6 bases to trimming and J lost 0 bases; unmatched junction nucleotides: 6. The CDR3 spells CASSLGQALNTEAFF. The CDR3, as DNA: TGTGCCAGCAGCCTGGGACAGGCCTTGAACACTGAAGCTTTCTTT.

This clone occurred once. This rearrangement joins TRBV10-1 to TRBJ2-7; 9 positions agree with TRBD2. The CDR3 spans 16 residues. V was pared by 0 bases and J by 7 bases, with 10 bases of the junction left unmatched. Germline CDR1 WNHNN, CDR2 SYGVQD (reference sequence). This CDR3 reads CASSESRASGTWEQYF. DNA of the CDR3: TGCGCCAGCAGTGAGTCGAGGGCTAGCGGGACTTGGGAGCAGTACTTC.

This chain joins TRBV5-6 and TRBJ2-5; D gene ambiguous. In germline, CDR1 is SGHDT, CDR2 YYEEEE. The CDR3 has 12 residues. Trimming stripped 3 bases from V and 5 bases from J, with 8 bases between. The CDR3 here is CASSCAGETQYF. In DNA form, the CDR3 reads TGTGCCAGCAGCTGCGCCGGGGAGACCCAGTACTTC.

The CDR3 DNA follows: TGCGCCAGCAGCCAAGATGAGGGAGGTTTCGTTGAGCAGTTCTTC. This translates into CASSQDEGGFVEQFF. V usage is TRBV4-3 and J usage is TRBJ2-1, with TRBD2 as a possible D gene (6 bases). This CDR3 contains 15 residues. Germline CDR1 LGHNA, CDR2 YSLEER. The V end lost 0 bases, the J end lost 9 bases, and 15 bases lay between the germline ends.

J is TRBJ2-7 and V is TRBV10-1; no firm D call. The V gene lost 2 bases and the J gene lost 5 bases, with 10 bases spanning the gap. The CDR3 length is 13 residues. CDR1 and CDR2 from the germline V gene are WNHNN and SYGVQD (reference sequence). The CDR3, as DNA: TGCGCCAGCAGTGAGACGTCGGGTAACGAGCAGTACTTC. Translation gives CASSETSGNEQYF.

V usage is TRBV5-5 and J usage is TRBJ2-7, with 7 bases aligning to TRBD2. CDR1 is SGHKS, CDR2 YYEKEE, per germline (reference sequence). The CDR3 consists of 16 residues. V trimming: 4 bases; J trimming: 0 bases; junction bases outside the gene matches: 10. The CDR3 sequence is CASSVRAGPVSYEQYF. CDR3 nucleotide sequence: TGTGCCAGCAGCGTAAGAGCGGGGCCGGTCTCCTACGAGCAGTACTTC.

The V gene is TRBV5-5, the J gene TRBJ2-7, with 9 bases aligning to TRBD2. This CDR3 is 14 amino acids long. After removal of 4 bases from V and 3 bases from J, the junction contained 5 bases not matched to a gene. Germline V CDR1 and CDR2: SGHKS, YYEKEE (reference sequence). CDR3 sequence (DNA): TGTGCCAGCAGCCCGGGACTAGCCCTCTACGAGCAGTACTTC. Encoded protein: CASSPGLALYEQYF.

V gene TRBV29-1 combines with J gene TRBJ2-7, with 7 bases matching TRBD1. In germline, CDR1 is SQVTM, CDR2 ANQGSEA. The V segment lost 7 bases and the J segment 2 bases; nucleotides outside the gene matches: 11. The CDR3 is 14 amino acids. CDR3 nucleotide sequence: TGCAGCGCTCACAGGGGCCCCGATACCTACGAGCAGTACTTC. Translated, it gives CSAHRGPDTYEQYF.

This clone was found a few times. The chain carries TRBV6-1 and TRBJ2-1; TRBD2 agrees at 8 bases. The CDR3 has 19 amino acids. Germline CDR1 and CDR2: MNHNS and SASEGT. The J segment lost 4 bases and the V segment lost 0 bases, leaving 14 bases of the junction unmatched. CDR3 nucleotides: TGTGCCAGCAGTGAAGCACCGGGAGGGCCCGCCTACCCTTACAATGAGCAGTTCTTC. Protein sequence: CASSEAPGGPAYPYNEQFF.

A few counts support this clone. The J gene is TRBJ2-4, the V gene TRBV27; possibly TRBD2 for D (6 bases). V lost 3 bases and J 10 bases, leaving 7 bases between the germline ends. The length of the CDR3 is 11 residues. Germline assignment: CDR1 MNHEY and CDR2 SMNVEV (reference sequence). This chain's CDR3 is CASSFGGIQYF. CDR3 nucleotides: TGTGCCAGCAGTTTTGGGGGGATTCAGTACTTC.

CDR3 residues: CASTQRDRENEQFF. CDR3 DNA: TGTGCCAGCACTCAGCGGGACCGGGAAAATGAGCAGTTCTTC. The rearrangement links TRBV6-5 to TRBJ2-1, with 7 bases aligning to TRBD2. CDR3 length: 14 residues. From germline, CDR1 is MNHEY and CDR2 SVGAGI. The V gene end was trimmed by 7 bases and the J gene end by 7 bases; junction bases not matched to a gene: 10.

The J gene is TRBJ2-5, the V gene TRBV5-4; tentative D call: TRBD2 (5 bases). The V end was cut by 4 bases, the J end by 5 bases, with 15 bases between. The CDR3 loop spans 14 amino acids. Germline CDR1 reads SGHNT; CDR2 reads YYREEE (reference sequence). The CDR3 loop reads CASSPAGVGETQYF. CDR3 DNA sequence: TGTGCCAGCAGCCCTGCCGGGGTTGGGGAGACCCAGTACTTC.

For the CDR3, the DNA is TGTGCCAGCAGCTTGGTCTCCCTAGCGGGAGACTACGAGCAGTACTTC. Its translation: CASSLVSLAGDYEQYF. This chain connects TRBV5-4 to TRBJ2-7; 10 bases are a match to TRBD2. The CDR3 is 16 residues long. Trimming took 0 bases from V and 3 from J; bases not matched to a gene: 6. Germline loops: CDR1 SGHNT, CDR2 YYREEE (reference sequence). The complete variable domain, with remaining parts taken from reference TRBV5-4 and TRBJ2-7, reads ETGVTQSPTHLIKTRGQQVTLRCSSQSGHNTVSWYQQALGQGPQFIFQYYREEENGRGNFPPRFSGLQFPNYSSELNVNALELDDSALYLCASSLVSLAGDYEQYFGPGTRLTVT.

This clone was detected once. The rearrangement links TRBV4-3 to TRBJ1-1; weak D call: TRBD1 (5 bases). CDR3 length equals 14 residues. Germline CDR1 reads LGHNA; CDR2 reads YSLEER. Between the trimmed V and J ends, which lost 4 bases and 6 bases, there was a span of 15 bases. The CDR3 loop reads CASSRRGEGAEAFF. The CDR3 DNA sequence: TGCGCCAGCAGCCGGAGGGGCGAAGGGGCTGAAGCTTTCTTT.

This sequence joins TRBV2 and TRBJ2-3; D unresolved. The V end was cut by 6 bases, the J end by 0 bases, with 13 bases between. This CDR3 spans 15 amino acids. Germline CDR1 is SNHLY and CDR2 is FYNNEI. Here the CDR3 reads CASSGRATSTDTQYF. The CDR3, as DNA: TGTGCCAGCAGCGGAAGAGCGACGAGCACAGATACGCAGTATTTT. Full variable domain (missing parts from reference TRBV2 and TRBJ2-3): EPEVTQTPSHQVTQMGQEVILRCVPISNHLYFYWYRQILGQKVEFLVSFYNNEISEKSEIFDDQFSVERPDGSNFTLKIRSTKLEDSAMYFCASSGRATSTDTQYFGPGTRLTVL.